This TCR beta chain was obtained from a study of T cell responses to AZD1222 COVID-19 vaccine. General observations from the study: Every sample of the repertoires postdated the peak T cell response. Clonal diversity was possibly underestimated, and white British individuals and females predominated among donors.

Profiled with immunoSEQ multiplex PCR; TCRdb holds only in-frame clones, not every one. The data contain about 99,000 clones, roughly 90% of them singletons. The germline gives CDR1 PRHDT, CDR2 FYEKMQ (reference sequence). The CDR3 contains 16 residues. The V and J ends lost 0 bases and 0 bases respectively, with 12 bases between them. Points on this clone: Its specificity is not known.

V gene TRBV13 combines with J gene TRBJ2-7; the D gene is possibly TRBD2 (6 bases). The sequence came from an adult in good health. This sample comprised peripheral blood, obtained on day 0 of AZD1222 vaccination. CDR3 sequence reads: CASSLGTRRLSYEQYF. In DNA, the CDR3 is TGTGCCAGCAGCTTAGGGACTAGGCGGCTCTCCTACGAGCAGTACTTC.